This entry is about one T cell receptor (beta chain). As yet, its antigen is unknown. From the reads, TCRdb called clonotypes with MiXCR, one entry per CDR3 protein. The profile shows about 470,000 distinct CDR3 sequences, 40% to 50% of them singletons. This specimen belongs to a study of T cell repertoires in cytomegalovirus infection. Whole-study results and caveats: HLA-C-restricted CMV-specific TCR beta clonotypes were dominant in the ex vivo response.

The germline V gene encodes CDR1 LGHNA and CDR2 YNFKEQ. Trimming left V 3 bases short and J 6 bases short, with 14 bases between. This CDR3 has 15 amino acids. Sample: cultured PBMCs, taken from culture after CMV antigen stimulation. The chain carries TRBV4-2 and TRBJ2-2; no clear D gene. The TCR comes from a human donor in good health (CMV status not recorded). Some clones in this sample may be carry-over from other donors' samples. The CDR3 sequence: CASSQESFGPGELFF. The CDR3 DNA reads as TGTGCCAGCAGCCAGGAGTCGTTTGGGCCCGGGGAGCTGTTTTTT.